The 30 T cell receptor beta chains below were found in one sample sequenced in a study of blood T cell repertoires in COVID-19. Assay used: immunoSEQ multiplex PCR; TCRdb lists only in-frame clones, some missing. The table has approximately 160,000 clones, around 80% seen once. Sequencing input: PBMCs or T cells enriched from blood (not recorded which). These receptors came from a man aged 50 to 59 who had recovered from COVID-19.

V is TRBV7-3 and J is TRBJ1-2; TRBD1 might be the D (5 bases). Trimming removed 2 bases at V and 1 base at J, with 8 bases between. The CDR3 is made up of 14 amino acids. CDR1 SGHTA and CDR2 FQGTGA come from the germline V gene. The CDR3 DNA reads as TGTGCCAGCAGCTTAGCGGGGGATAACTATGGCTACACCTTC. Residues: CASSLAGDNYGYTF. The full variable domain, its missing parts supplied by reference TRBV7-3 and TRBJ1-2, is GAGVSQTPSNKVTEKGKYVELRCDPISGHTALYWYRQSLGQGPEFLIYFQGTGAADDSGLPNDRFFAVRPEGSVSTLKIQRTERGDSAVYLCASSLAGDNYGYTFGSGTRLTVV.

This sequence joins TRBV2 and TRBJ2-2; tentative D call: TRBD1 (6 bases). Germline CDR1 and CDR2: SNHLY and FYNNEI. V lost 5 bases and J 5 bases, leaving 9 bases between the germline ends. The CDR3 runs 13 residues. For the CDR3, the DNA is TGTGCCAGCAGTTACAGGGAGACCGGGGAGCTGTTTTTT. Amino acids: CASSYRETGELFF. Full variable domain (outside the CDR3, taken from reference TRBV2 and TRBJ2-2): EPEVTQTPSHQVTQMGQEVILRCVPISNHLYFYWYRQILGQKVEFLVSFYNNEISEKSEIFDDQFSVERPDGSNFTLKIRSTKLEDSAMYFCASSYRETGELFFGEGSRLTVL.

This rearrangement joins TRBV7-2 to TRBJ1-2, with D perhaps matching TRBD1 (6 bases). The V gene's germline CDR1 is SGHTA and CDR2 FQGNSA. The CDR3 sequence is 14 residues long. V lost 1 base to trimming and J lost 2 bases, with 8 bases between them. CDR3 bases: TGTGCCAGCAGCTTAGGGGGGCTCAACTATGGCTACACCTTC. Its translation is CASSLGGLNYGYTF.

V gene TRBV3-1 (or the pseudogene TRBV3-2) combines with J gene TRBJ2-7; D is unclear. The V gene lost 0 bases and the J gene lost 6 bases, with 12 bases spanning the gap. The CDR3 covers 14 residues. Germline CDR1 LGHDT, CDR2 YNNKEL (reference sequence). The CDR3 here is CASSQEPRFGEQYF. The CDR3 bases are TGTGCCAGCAGCCAAGAACCCAGGTTCGGCGAGCAGTACTTC.

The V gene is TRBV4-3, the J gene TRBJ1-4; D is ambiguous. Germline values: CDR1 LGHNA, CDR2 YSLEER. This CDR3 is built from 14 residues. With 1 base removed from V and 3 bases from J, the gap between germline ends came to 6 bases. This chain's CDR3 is CASSQAGSNEKLFF. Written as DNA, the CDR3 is TGCGCCAGCAGCCAAGCAGGATCTAATGAAAAACTGTTTTTT.

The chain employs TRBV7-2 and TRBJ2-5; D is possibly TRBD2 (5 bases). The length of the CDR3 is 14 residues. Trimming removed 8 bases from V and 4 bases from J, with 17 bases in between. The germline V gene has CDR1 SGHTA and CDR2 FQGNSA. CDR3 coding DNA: TGTGCCAGCGGACCAGCGGCGAGCCGAGAGACCCAGTACTTC. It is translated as CASGPAASRETQYF.

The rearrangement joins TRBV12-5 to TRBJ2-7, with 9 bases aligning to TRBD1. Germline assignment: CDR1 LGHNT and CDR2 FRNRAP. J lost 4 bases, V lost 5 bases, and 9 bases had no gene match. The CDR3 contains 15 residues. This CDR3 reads CASGPPHRGLYEQYF. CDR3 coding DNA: TGTGCTAGTGGTCCACCCCACAGGGGGCTTTACGAGCAGTACTTC.

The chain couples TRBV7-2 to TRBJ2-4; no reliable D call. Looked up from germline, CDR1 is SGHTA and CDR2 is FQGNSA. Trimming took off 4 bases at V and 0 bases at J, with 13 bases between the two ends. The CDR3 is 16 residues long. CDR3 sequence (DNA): TGTGCCAGCAGCTCAAACGCAGTCTTAGCCAAAAACATTCAGTACTTC. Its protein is CASSSNAVLAKNIQYF.

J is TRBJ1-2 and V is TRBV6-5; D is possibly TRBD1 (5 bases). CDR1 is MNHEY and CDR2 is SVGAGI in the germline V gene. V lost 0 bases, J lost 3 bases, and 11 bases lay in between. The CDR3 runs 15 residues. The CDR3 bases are TGTGCCAGCAGTTACTCGGGCCGCAGGGACTATGGCTACACCTTC. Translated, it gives CASSYSGRRDYGYTF.

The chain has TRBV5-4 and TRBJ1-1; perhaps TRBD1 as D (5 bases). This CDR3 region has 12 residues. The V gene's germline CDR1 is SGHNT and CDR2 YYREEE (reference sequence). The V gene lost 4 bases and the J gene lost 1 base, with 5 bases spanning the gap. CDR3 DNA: TGTGCCAGCAGCACAGGGAACACTGAAGCTTTCTTT. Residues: CASSTGNTEAFF.

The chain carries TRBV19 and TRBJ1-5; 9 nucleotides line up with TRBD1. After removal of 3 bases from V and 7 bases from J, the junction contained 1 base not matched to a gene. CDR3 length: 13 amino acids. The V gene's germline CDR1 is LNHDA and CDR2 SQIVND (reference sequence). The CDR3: CASSIDRGQPQHF. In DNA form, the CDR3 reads TGTGCCAGTAGTATCGACAGGGGGCAGCCCCAGCATTTT.

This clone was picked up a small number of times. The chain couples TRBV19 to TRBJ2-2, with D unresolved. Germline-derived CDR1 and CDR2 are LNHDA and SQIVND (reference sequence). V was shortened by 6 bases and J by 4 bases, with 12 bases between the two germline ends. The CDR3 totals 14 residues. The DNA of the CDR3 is TGTGCCAGTAGGGGCAGCCATGCCACCGGGGAGCTGTTTTTT. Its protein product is CASRGSHATGELFF.

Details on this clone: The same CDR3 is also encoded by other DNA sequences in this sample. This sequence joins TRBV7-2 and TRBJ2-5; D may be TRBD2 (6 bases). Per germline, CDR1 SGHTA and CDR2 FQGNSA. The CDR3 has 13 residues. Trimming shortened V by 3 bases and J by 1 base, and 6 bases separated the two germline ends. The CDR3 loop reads CASSFSGQETQYF. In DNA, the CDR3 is TGTGCCAGCAGCTTTAGCGGCCAAGAGACCCAGTACTTC.

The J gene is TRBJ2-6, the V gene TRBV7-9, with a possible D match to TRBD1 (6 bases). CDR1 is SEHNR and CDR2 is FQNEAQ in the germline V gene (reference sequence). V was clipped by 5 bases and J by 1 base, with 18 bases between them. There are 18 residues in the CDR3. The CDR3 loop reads CASSTRDTEDSGANVLTF. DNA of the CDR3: TGTGCCAGCAGCACCCGGGACACCGAAGATTCTGGGGCCAACGTCCTGACTTTC.

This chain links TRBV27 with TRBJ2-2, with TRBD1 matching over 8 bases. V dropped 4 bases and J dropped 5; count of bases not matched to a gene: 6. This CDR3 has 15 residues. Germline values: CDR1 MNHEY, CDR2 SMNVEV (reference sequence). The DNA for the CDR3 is TGTGCCAGCAGTTCAGACAGGGGAAGTACCGGGGAGCTGTTTTTT. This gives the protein CASSSDRGSTGELFF.

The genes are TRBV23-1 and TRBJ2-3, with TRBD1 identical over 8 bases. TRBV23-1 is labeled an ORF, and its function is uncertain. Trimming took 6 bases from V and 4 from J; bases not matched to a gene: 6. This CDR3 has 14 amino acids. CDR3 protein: CASRHRGIPDTQYF. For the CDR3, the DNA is TGCGCCAGCAGGCACAGGGGGATTCCAGATACGCAGTATTTT.

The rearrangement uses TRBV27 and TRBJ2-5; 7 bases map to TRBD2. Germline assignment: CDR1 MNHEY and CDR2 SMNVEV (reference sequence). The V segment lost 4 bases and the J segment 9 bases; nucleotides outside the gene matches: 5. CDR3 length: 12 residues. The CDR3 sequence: CASSSRGGAQYF. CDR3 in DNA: TGTGCCAGCAGTTCCCGGGGAGGGGCCCAGTACTTC.

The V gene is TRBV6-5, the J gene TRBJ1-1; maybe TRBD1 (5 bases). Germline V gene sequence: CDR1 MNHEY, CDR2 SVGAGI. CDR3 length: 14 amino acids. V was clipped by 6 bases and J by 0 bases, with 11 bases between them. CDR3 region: CASRHRTVNTEAFF. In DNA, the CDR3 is TGTGCCAGCAGGCACAGGACCGTGAACACTGAAGCTTTCTTT.

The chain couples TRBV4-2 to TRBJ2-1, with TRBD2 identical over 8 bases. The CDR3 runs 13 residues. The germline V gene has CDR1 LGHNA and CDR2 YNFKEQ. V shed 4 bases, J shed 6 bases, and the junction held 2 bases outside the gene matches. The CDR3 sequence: CASSPGTSNEQFF. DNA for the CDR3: TGTGCCAGCAGCCCCGGGACTAGCAATGAGCAGTTCTTC.

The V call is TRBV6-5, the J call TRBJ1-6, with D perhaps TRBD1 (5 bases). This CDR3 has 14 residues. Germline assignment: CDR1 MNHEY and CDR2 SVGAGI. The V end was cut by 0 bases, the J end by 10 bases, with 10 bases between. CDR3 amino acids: CASSYSLRGSPLHF. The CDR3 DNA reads TGTGCCAGCAGTTACTCGCTGCGGGGCTCACCCCTCCACTTT.

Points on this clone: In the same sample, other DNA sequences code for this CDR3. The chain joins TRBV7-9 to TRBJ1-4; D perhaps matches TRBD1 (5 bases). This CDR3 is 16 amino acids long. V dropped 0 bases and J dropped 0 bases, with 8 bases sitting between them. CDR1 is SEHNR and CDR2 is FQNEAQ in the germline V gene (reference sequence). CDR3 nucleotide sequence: TGTGCCAGCAGCTTAGCGACGGGGGCAACTAATGAAAAACTGTTTTTT. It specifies CASSLATGATNEKLFF. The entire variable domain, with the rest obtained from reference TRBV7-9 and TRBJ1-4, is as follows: DTGVSQNPRHKITKRGQNVTFRCDPISEHNRLYWYRQTLGQGPEFLTYFQNEAQLEKSRLLSDRFSAERPKGSFSTLEIQRTEQGDSAMYLCASSLATGATNEKLFFGSGTQLSVL.

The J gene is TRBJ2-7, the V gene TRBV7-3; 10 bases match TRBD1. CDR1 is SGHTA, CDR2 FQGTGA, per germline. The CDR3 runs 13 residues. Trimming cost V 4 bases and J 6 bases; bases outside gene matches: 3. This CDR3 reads CASSSRTGGEQYF. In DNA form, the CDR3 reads TGTGCCAGCAGCTCGCGGACAGGGGGCGAGCAGTACTTC.

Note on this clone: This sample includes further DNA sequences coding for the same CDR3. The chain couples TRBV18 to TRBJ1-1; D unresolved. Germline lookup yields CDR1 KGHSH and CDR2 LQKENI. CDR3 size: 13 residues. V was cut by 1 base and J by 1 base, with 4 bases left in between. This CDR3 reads CASSPHKNTEAFF. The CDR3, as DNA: TGTGCCAGCTCACCACACAAGAACACTGAAGCTTTCTTT.

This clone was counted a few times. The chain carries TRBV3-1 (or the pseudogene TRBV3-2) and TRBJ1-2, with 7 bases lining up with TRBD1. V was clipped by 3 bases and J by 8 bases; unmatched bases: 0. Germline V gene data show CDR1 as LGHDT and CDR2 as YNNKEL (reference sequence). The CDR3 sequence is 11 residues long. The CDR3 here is CASSQTGGYTF. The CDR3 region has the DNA TGTGCCAGCAGCCAGACAGGGGGCTACACCTTC.

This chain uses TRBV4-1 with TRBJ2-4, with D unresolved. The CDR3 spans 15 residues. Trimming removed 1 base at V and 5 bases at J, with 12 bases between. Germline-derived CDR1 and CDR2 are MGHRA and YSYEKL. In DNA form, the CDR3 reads TGCGCCAGCAGCCAAGTGGTTCGGAGCCAAAACATTCAGTACTTC. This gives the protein CASSQVVRSQNIQYF.

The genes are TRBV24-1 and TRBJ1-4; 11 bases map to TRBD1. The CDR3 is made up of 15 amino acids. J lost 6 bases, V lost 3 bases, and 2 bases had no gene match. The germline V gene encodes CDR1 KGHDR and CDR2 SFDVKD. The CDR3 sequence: CATSDRGQGDEKLFF. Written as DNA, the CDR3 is TGTGCCACCAGTGATCGGGGACAGGGGGATGAAAAACTGTTTTTT.

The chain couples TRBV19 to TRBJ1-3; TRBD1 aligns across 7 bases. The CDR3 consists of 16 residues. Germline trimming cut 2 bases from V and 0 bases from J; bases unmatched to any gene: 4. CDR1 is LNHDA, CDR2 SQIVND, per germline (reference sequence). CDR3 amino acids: CASSITGTVSGNTIYF. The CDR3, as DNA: TGTGCCAGTAGTATAACCGGGACAGTCTCTGGAAACACCATATATTTT.

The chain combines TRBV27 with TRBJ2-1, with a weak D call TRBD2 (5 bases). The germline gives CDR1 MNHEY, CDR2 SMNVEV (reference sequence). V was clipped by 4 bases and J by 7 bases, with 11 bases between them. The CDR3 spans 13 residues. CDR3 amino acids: CASSYRGRNEQFF. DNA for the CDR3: TGTGCCAGCAGTTACCGAGGGCGAAATGAGCAGTTCTTC.

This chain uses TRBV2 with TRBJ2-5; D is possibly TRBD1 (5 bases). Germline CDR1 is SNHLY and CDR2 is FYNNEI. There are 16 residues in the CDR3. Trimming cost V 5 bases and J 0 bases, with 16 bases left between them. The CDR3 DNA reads TGTGCCAGCAGTCATGACAGAAATTCGTACCAAGAGACCCAGTACTTC. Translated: CASSHDRNSYQETQYF.

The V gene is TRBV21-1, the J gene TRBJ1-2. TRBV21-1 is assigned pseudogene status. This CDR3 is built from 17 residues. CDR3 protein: CASSKVRSPVRLDGYTF. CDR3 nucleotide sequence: TGTGCCAGCAGCAAAGTAAGAAGTCCGGTACGGTTGGATGGCTACACCTTC.